Here is one T cell receptor beta chain with its context. Its antigen is currently unknown. Indicated time point: peripheral blood 6 weeks after treatment start. Sequenced by immunoSEQ multiplex PCR; TCRdb stores in-frame clones only, minus some. The repertoire holds around 66,000 clones, with 88% as singletons. These data belong to a study of PD-L1 blockade in urothelial cancer. Overall study: Male sex and bladder-origin urothelial cancer characterized about 85% of the 29 patients. After treatment start, blood was analyzed at 3 weeks (second dose) and at 6 weeks.

Study results and caveats: Below-median pretreatment blood TCR clonality was associated with improved progression-free and overall survival.

Per germline, CDR1 MNHEY and CDR2 SMNVEV (reference sequence). Deletions cut 5 bases from V and 0 bases from J, with 15 bases between. This CDR3 has 16 amino acids. The TCR comes from a man between 60 and 75 years old with urothelial cancer. The sample was PBMCs, taken around atezolizumab (anti-PD-L1) treatment. V is TRBV27 and J is TRBJ2-3, with D maybe TRBD2 (6 bases). Here the CDR3 DNA reads TGTGCCAGCAGTCTTAAAGCGGGCTGGAGCACAGATACGCAGTATTTT. It is translated as CASSLKAGWSTDTQYF.